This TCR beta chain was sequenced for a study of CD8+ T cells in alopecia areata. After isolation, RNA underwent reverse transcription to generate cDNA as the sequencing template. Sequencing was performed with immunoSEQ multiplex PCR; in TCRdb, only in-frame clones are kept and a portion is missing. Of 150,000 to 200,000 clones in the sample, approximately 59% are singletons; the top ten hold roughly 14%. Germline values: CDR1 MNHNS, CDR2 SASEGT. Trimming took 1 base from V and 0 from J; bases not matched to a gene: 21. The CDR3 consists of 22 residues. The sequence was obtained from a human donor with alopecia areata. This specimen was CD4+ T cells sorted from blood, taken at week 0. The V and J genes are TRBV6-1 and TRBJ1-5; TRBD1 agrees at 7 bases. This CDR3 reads CASSEEGATRNKGGFSNQPQHF. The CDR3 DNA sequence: TGTGCCAGCAGTGAAGAGGGGGCCACACGGAACAAAGGGGGCTTTAGCAATCAGCCCCAGCATTTT.